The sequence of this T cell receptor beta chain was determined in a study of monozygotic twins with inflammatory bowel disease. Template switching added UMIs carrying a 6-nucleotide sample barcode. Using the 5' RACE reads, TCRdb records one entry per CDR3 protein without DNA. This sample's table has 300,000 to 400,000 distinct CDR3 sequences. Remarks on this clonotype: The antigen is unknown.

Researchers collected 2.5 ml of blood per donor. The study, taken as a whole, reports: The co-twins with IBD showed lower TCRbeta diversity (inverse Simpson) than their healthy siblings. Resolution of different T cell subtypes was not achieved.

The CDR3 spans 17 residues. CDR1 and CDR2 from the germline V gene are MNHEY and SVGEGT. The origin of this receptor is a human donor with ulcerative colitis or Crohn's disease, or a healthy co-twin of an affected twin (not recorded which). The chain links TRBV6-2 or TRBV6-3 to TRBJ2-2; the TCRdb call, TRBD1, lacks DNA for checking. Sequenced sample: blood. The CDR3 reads CASSYSDRLGYTGELFF.